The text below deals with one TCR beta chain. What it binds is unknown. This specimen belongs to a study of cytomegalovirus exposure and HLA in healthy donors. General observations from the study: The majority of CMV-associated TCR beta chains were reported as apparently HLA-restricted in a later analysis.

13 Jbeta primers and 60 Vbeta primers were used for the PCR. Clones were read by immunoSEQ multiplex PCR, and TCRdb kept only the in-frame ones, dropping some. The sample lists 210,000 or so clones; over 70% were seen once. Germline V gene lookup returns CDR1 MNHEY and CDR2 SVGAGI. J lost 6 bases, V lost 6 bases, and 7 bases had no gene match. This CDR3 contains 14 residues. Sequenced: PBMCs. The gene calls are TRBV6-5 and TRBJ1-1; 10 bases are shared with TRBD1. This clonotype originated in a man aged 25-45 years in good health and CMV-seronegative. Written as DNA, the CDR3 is TGTGCCAGCAGCCGAGACAGGGGGCTCCCTGAAGCTTTCTTT. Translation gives CASSRDRGLPEAFF.